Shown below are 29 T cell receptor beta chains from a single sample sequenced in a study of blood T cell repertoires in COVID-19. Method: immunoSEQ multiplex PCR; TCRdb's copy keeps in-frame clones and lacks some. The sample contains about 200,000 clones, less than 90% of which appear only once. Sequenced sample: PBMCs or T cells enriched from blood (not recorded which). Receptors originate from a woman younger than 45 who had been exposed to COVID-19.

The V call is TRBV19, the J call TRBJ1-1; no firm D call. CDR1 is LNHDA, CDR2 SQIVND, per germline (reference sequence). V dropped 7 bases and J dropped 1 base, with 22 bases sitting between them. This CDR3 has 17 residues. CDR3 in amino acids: CASNRLLGGRKNTEAFF. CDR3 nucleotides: TGTGCCAGTAATCGACTCCTTGGAGGCAGGAAGAACACTGAAGCTTTCTTT.

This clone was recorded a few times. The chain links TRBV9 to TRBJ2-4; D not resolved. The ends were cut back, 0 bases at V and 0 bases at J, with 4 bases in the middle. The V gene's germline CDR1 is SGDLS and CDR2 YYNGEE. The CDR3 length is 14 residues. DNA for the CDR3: TGTGCCAGCAGCGTAGGACTAGCCAAAAACATTCAGTACTTC. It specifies CASSVGLAKNIQYF.

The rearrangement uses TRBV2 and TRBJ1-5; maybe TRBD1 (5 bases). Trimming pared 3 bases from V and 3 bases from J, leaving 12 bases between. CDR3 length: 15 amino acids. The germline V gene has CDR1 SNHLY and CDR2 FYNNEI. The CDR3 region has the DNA TGTGCCAGCAGTGATTTGGGGGGTCCCAATCAGCCCCAGCATTTT. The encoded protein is CASSDLGGPNQPQHF.

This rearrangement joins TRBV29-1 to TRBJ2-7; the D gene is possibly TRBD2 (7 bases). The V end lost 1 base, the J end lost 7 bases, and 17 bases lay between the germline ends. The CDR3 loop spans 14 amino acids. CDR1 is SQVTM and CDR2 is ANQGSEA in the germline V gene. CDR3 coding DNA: TGCAGCGTTGAAGGGGGGGGGACATACGGTGAGCAGTACTTC. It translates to CSVEGGGTYGEQYF.

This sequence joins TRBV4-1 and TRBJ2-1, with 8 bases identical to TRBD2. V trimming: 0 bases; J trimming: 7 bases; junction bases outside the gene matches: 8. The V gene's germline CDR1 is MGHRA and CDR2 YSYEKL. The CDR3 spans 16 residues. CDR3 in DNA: TGCGCCAGCAGCCAAGATAATCGGGGGGGCCTGAATGAGCAGTTCTTC. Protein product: CASSQDNRGGLNEQFF.

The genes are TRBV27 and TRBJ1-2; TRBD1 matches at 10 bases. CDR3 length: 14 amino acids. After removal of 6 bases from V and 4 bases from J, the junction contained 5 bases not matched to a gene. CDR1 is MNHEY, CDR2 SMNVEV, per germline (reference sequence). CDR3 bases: TGTGCCAGCAGCTGGACAGGGGGAGGCTATGGCTACACCTTC. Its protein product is CASSWTGGGYGYTF.

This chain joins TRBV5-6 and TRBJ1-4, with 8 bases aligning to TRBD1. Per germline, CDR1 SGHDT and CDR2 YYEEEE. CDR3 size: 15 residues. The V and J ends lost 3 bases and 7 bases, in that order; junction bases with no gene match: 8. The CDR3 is CASSWGTGGLEKLFF. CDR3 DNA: TGTGCCAGCAGCTGGGGGACAGGAGGTCTTGAAAAACTGTTTTTT.

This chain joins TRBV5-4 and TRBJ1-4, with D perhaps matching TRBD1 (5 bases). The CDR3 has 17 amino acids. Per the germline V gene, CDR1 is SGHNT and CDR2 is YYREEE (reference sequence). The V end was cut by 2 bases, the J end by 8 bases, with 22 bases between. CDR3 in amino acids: CASSLGSGGPGYEKLFF. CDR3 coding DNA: TGTGCCAGCAGCTTAGGGAGCGGGGGACCGGGGTACGAAAAACTGTTTTTT.

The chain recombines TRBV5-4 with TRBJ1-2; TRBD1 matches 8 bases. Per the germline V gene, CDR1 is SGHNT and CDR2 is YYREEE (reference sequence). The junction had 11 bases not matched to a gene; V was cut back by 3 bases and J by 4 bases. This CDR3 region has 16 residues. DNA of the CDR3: TGTGCCAGCAGCTACCTGACAGGGGAGGGGGGCTATGGCTACACCTTC. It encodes CASSYLTGEGGYGYTF.

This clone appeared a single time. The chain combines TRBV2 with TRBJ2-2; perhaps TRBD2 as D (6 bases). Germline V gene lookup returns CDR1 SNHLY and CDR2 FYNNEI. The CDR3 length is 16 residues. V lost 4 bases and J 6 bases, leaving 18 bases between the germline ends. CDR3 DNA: TGTGCCAGCAGTGGGGGGTTGGGAGGAAATGCCGGGGAGCTGTTTTTT. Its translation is CASSGGLGGNAGELFF.

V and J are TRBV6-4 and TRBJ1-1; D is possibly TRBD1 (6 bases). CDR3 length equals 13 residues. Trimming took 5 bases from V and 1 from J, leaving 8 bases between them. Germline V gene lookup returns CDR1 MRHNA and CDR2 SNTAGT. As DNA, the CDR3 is TGTGCCAGCAGTCTACAGGGGAACACTGAAGCTTTCTTT. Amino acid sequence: CASSLQGNTEAFF.

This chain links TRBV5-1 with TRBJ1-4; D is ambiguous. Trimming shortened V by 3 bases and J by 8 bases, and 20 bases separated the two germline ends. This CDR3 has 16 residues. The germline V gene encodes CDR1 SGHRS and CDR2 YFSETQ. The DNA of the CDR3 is TGCGCCAGCAGCTCCGGAGCCCGCAGTCCAAGCGAAAAACTGTTTTTT. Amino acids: CASSSGARSPSEKLFF.

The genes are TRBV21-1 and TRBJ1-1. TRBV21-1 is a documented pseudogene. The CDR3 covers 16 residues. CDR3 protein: CASSITRERVSTEAFF. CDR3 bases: TGTGCCAGCAGCATTACTCGAGAGAGGGTAAGCACTGAAGCTTTCTTT.

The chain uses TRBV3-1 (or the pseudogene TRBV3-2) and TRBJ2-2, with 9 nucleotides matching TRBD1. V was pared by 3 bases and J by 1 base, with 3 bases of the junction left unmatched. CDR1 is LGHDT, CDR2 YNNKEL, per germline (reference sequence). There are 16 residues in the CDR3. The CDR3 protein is CASSQEGQGNTGELFF. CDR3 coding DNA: TGTGCCAGCAGCCAGGAGGGACAGGGGAACACCGGGGAGCTGTTTTTT.

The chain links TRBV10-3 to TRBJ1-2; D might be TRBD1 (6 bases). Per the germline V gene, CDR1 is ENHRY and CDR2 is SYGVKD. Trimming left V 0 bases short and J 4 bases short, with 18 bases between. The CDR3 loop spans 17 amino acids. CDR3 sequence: CAISESGSGGASYGYTF. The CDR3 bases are TGTGCCATCAGTGAGTCGGGATCGGGGGGCGCTAGCTATGGCTACACCTTC.

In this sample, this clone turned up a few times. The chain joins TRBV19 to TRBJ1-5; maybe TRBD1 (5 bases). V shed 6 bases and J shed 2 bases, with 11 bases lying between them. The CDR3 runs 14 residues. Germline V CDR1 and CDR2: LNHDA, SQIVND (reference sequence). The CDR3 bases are TGTGCCAGTAGCCAGGGTTTCGGCAATCAGCCCCAGCATTTT. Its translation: CASSQGFGNQPQHF.

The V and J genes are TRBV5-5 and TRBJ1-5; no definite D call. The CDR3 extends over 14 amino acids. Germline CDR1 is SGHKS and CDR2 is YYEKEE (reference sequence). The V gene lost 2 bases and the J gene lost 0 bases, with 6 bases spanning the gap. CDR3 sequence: CASSFEYSNQPQHF. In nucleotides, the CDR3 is TGTGCCAGCAGCTTCGAGTATAGCAATCAGCCCCAGCATTTT.

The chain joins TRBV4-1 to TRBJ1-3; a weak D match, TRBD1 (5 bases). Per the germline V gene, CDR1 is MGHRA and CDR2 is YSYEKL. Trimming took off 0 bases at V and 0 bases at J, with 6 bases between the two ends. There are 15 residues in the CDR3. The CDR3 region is CASSQEDNSGNTIYF. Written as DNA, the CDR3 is TGCGCCAGCAGCCAAGAGGACAACTCTGGAAACACCATATATTTT.

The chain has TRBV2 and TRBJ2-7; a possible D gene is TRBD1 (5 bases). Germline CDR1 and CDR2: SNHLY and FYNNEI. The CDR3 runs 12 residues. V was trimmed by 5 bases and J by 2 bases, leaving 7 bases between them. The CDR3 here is CASSKTAYEQYF. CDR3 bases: TGTGCCAGCAGTAAGACAGCCTACGAGCAGTACTTC.

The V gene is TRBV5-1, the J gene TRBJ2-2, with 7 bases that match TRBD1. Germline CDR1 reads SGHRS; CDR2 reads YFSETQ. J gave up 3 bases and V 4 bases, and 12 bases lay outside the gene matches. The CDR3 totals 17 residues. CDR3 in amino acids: CASSPSLKGGHTGELFF. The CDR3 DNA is TGCGCCAGCAGCCCGTCCCTGAAAGGGGGCCACACCGGGGAGCTGTTTTTT.

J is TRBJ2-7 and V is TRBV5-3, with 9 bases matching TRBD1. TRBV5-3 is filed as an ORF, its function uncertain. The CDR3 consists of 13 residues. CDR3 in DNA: TGTGTCCTTCCGGGACAGGGCTCGTACGAGCAGTACTTC. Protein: CVLPGQGSYEQYF.

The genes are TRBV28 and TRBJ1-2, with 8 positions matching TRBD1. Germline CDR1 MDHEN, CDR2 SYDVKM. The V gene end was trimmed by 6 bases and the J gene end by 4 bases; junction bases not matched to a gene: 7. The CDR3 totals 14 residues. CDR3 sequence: CASRRTGQGYGYTF. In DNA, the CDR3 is TGTGCCAGCAGGAGGACAGGGCAGGGCTATGGCTACACCTTC.

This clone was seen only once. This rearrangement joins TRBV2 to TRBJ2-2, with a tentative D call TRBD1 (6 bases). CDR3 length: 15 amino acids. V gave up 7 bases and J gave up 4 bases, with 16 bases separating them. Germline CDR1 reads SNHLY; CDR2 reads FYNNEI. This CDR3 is CASIDGQFSTGELFF. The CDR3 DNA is TGTGCCAGCATCGACGGACAGTTCAGCACCGGGGAGCTGTTTTTT.

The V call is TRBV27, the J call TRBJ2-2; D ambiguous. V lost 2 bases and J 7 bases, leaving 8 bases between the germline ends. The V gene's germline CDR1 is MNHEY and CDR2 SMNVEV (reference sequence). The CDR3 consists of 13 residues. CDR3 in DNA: TGTGCCAGCAGTTTACCGCGGATCGGGGAGCTGTTTTTT. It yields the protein CASSLPRIGELFF.

The CDR3 is CASSYSGTGSAGGYTF. In nucleotides, the CDR3 is TGTGCCAGCAGTTATAGCGGGACAGGGTCGGCCGGTGGCTACACCTTC. The genes are TRBV7-9 and TRBJ1-2; 9 nucleotides agree with TRBD1. CDR3 length: 16 amino acids. CDR1 and CDR2 from the germline V gene are SEHNR and FQNEAQ (reference sequence). Losses at the gene ends were 6 bases for V and 7 bases for J; bases not matched to a gene: 15. Full variable domain (remainder filled in from reference TRBV7-9 and TRBJ1-2): DTGVSQNPRHKITKRGQNVTFRCDPISEHNRLYWYRQTLGQGPEFLTYFQNEAQLEKSRLLSDRFSAERPKGSFSTLEIQRTEQGDSAMYLCASSYSGTGSAGGYTFGSGTRLTVV.

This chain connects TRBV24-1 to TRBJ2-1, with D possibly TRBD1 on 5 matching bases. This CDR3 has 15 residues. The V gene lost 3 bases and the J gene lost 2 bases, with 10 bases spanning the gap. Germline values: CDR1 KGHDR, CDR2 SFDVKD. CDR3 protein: CATSDTTTAYNEQFF. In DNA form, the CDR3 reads TGTGCCACCAGTGATACCACGACAGCCTACAATGAGCAGTTCTTC.

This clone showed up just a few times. CDR3 nucleotides: TGTGCCAGCAGCACCGCAGGGGGATCCATGTGGGGCTACACCTTC. Translating it yields CASSTAGGSMWGYTF. V gene TRBV21-1 combines with J gene TRBJ1-2; the table calls TRBD1, which could not be checked here. TRBV21-1 is marked as a pseudogene. The CDR3 totals 15 residues.

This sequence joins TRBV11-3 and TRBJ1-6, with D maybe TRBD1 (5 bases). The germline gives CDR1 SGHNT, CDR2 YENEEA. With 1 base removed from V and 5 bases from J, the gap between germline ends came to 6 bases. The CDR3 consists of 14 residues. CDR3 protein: CASSLGGHNSPLHF. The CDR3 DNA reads TGTGCCAGCAGCTTAGGGGGCCATAATTCACCCCTCCACTTT. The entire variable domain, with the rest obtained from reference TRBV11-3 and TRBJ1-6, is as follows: EAGVVQSPRYKIIEKKQPVAFWCNPISGHNTLYWYLQNLGQGPELLIRYENEEAVDDSQLPKDRFSAERLKGVDSTLKIQPAELGDSAVYLCASSLGGHNSPLHFGNGTRLTVT.

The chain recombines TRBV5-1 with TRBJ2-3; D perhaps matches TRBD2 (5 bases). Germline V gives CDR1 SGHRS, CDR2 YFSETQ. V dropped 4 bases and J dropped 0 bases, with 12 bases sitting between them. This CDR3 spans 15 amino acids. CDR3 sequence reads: CASSPWTRSTDTQYF. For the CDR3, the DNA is TGCGCCAGCAGCCCCTGGACTCGTAGCACAGATACGCAGTATTTT.